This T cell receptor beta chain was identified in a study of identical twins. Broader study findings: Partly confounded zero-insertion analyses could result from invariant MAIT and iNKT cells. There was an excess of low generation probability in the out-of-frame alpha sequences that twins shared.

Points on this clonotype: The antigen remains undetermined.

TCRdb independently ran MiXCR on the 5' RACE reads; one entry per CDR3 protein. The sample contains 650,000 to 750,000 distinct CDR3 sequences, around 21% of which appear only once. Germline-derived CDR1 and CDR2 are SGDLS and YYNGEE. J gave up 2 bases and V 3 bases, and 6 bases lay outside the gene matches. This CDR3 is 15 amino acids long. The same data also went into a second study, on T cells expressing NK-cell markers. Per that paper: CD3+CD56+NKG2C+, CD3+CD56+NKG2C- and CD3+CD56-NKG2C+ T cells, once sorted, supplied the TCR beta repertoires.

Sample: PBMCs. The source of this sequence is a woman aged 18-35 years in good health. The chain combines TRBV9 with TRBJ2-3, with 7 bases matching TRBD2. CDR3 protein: CASSAGTTPTDTQYF. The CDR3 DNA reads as TGTGCCAGCAGCGCCGGGACTACTCCCACAGATACGCAGTATTTT. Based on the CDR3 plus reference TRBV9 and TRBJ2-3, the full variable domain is DSGVTQTPKHLITATGQRVTLRCSPRSGDLSVYWYQQSLDQGLQFLIQYYNGEERAKGNILERFSAQQFPDLHSELNLSSLELGDSALYFCASSAGTTPTDTQYFGPGTRLTVL.